Shown below are 25 T cell receptor beta chains from a single sample sequenced in a study of T cells after posttransplantation cyclophosphamide. Measured with immunoSEQ multiplex PCR; TCRdb has only the in-frame clones, and not every one. The sample yields more than 20,000 clones, about 82% seen once. Sequencing was done on a sample of PBMCs. The receptors derive from a woman aged 60 to 75 with a blood cancer, CMV-positive, and with a related stem cell donor.

The chain links TRBV23-1 to TRBJ1-1, with 9 bases aligning to TRBD1. TRBV23-1 is an open reading frame, and its role is uncertain. This CDR3 is 14 amino acids long. Trimming cost V 5 bases and J 4 bases; bases outside gene matches: 5. CDR3 bases: TGCGCCAGCAGTTCCGGGACAGGGAGCACTGAAGCTTTCTTT. It encodes CASSSGTGSTEAFF.

This sequence joins TRBV9 and TRBJ2-1, with 7 bases lining up with TRBD2. V was pared by 4 bases and J by 6 bases, with 10 bases of the junction left unmatched. The CDR3 is made up of 15 amino acids. The germline V gene encodes CDR1 SGDLS and CDR2 YYNGEE. Here the CDR3 reads CASSRSSGLSNEQFF. CDR3 DNA sequence: TGTGCCAGCAGCCGGAGTAGCGGGCTTAGCAATGAGCAGTTCTTC.

The CDR3 reads CASSYSHRGEDTEAFF. The CDR3 DNA sequence: TGTGCCAGCAGTTACTCCCACAGGGGGGAGGACACTGAAGCTTTCTTT. The rearrangement joins TRBV6-6 to TRBJ1-1; the match to TRBD1 covers 8 bases. Germline CDR1 is MNHNY and CDR2 is SVGAGI (reference sequence). CDR3 length equals 16 residues. V lost 0 bases to trimming and J lost 3 bases; unmatched junction nucleotides: 6.

The V and J genes are TRBV5-1 and TRBJ2-1; unclear D gene. V gave up 0 bases and J gave up 6 bases, with 10 bases separating them. Looked up from germline, CDR1 is SGHRS and CDR2 is YFSETQ. The CDR3 has 14 amino acids. The CDR3 nucleotides are TGCGCCAGCAGCTTGGCGCGGATAGGCAATGAGCAGTTCTTC. Encoded protein: CASSLARIGNEQFF.

The chain recombines TRBV5-1 with TRBJ1-1, with D possibly matching TRBD1 (6 bases). V lost 1 base, J lost 3 bases, and 13 bases lay in between. The germline V gene has CDR1 SGHRS and CDR2 YFSETQ. CDR3 length equals 15 residues. This CDR3 is CASSLQDSEHTEAFF. The CDR3 nucleotides read TGCGCCAGCAGCTTGCAGGACAGTGAACACACTGAAGCTTTCTTT.

This clone has more than one count but fewer than ten. This sequence joins TRBV19 and TRBJ1-1; D is perhaps TRBD1 (5 bases). Germline values: CDR1 LNHDA, CDR2 SQIVND (reference sequence). The germline V and J ends were trimmed by 5 bases and 4 bases, with 17 bases remaining between them. CDR3 size: 15 residues. The CDR3 sequence: CASSGGFSGPTEAFF. The CDR3 nucleotides are TGTGCCAGTAGTGGTGGTTTTTCAGGGCCCACTGAAGCTTTCTTT.

This chain links TRBV5-8 with TRBJ1-3, with D perhaps TRBD1 (5 bases). Germline assignment: CDR1 SGHTS and CDR2 YDEGEE. V lost 1 base and J lost 4, with 9 bases in between. This CDR3 spans 14 amino acids. The CDR3 nucleotides are TGTGCCAGCAGCTTGTTTACAGGCGGAAACACCATATATTTT. This encodes CASSLFTGGNTIYF. Using reference TRBV5-8 and TRBJ1-3 for the parts outside the CDR3, the full variable domain is EAGVTQSPTHLIKTRGQQATLRCSPISGHTSVYWYQQALGLGLQFLLWYDEGEERNRGNFPPRFSGRQFPNYSSELNVNALELEDSALYLCASSLFTGGNTIYFGEGSWLTVV.

CDR3: CASSLGAGQPQHF. In DNA, the CDR3 is TGTGCCAGCAGCTTGGGGGCGGGTCAGCCCCAGCATTTT. The genes are TRBV5-6 and TRBJ1-5; D uncertain. The CDR3 is made up of 13 amino acids. CDR1 SGHDT and CDR2 YYEEEE come from the germline V gene. The V end was cut by 0 bases, the J end by 6 bases, with 7 bases between.

The chain has TRBV5-5 and TRBJ1-4, with TRBD1 matching 7 bases. The germline V gene encodes CDR1 SGHKS and CDR2 YYEKEE (reference sequence). V shed 3 bases, J shed 12 bases, and the junction held 11 bases outside the gene matches. CDR3 length equals 14 residues. The CDR3 DNA is TGTGCCAGCAGCTCAGGGGGTTCGGTGCATGAACTGTTTTTT. Its translation is CASSSGGSVHELFF.

V usage is TRBV15 and J usage is TRBJ1-3; 7 bases map to TRBD1. This CDR3 region has 14 residues. Germline V lookup: CDR1 LNHNV, CDR2 YYDKDF (reference sequence). V lost 2 bases, J lost 4 bases, and 2 bases stayed unmatched. Written as DNA, the CDR3 is TGTGCCACCAGCAGAAAGACAGGGGGAAACACCATATATTTT. This sequence encodes CATSRKTGGNTIYF.

The chain combines TRBV7-2 with TRBJ2-1; 7 nucleotides align to TRBD2. Unmatched junction bases numbered 10, after V lost 6 bases and J lost 14 bases. The germline V gene has CDR1 SGHTA and CDR2 FQGNSA. The CDR3 has 12 amino acids. CDR3 loop: CASSSGLVTKFF. The CDR3 DNA is TGTGCCAGCAGTTCCGGACTAGTCACGAAGTTCTTC.

The rearrangement links TRBV30 to TRBJ2-5; 10 positions match TRBD1. CDR3 size: 14 residues. V lost 0 bases, J lost 6 bases, and 4 bases stayed unmatched. Germline values: CDR1 GTSNPN, CDR2 SVGIG (reference sequence). In DNA, the CDR3 is TGTGCCTGGAGTGTAGGGGACAGGGGAAAGACCCAGTACTTC. Translation gives CAWSVGDRGKTQYF.

This clone was recorded a few times. CDR3 sequence reads: CASSPRYGDTGELFF. In DNA form, the CDR3 reads TGCGCCAGCAGCCCAAGATACGGGGATACCGGGGAGCTGTTTTTT. V usage is TRBV4-1 and J usage is TRBJ2-2; perhaps TRBD2 as D (5 bases). CDR1 is MGHRA and CDR2 is YSYEKL in the germline V gene. This CDR3 contains 15 residues. The ends were cut back, 4 bases at V and 5 bases at J, with 14 bases in the middle.

This clone was seen a handful of times. The genes are TRBV7-9 and TRBJ2-7, with 12 bases that match TRBD2. The CDR3 consists of 16 residues. The J segment lost 5 bases and the V segment lost 5 bases, leaving 10 bases of the junction unmatched. Per the germline V gene, CDR1 is SEHNR and CDR2 is FQNEAQ (reference sequence). CDR3 coding DNA: TGTGCCAGCAGCGCCACGACTAGCGGGAGAGCCGACGAGCAGTACTTC. Translation: CASSATTSGRADEQYF.

The V call is TRBV29-1, the J call TRBJ2-7, with D possibly matching TRBD1 (5 bases). Germline CDR1 is SQVTM and CDR2 is ANQGSEA. This CDR3 region has 12 residues. V lost 4 bases to trimming and J lost 2 bases, with 9 bases between them. CDR3 residues: CSVARGPYEQYF. For the CDR3, the DNA is TGCAGCGTTGCTAGGGGCCCCTACGAGCAGTACTTC.

This chain links TRBV29-1 with TRBJ2-4, with D perhaps TRBD2 (7 bases). Trimming cost V 5 bases and J 8 bases, with 19 bases left between them. Germline loops: CDR1 SQVTM, CDR2 ANQGSEA. The CDR3 covers 14 residues. The CDR3 DNA reads as TGCAGCGTTTTGGGGGGGGGCGCTGGGTACATTCAGTACTTC. Translation gives CSVLGGGAGYIQYF. Drawing the rest from reference TRBV29-1 and TRBJ2-4, the complete variable domain is SAVISQKPSRDICQRGTSLTIQCQVDSQVTMMFWYRQQPGQSLTLIATANQGSEATYESGFVIDKFPISRPNLTFSTLTVSNMSPEDSSIYLCSVLGGGAGYIQYFGAGTRLSVL.

V is TRBV9 and J is TRBJ2-3; D uncertain. The V gene's germline CDR1 is SGDLS and CDR2 YYNGEE. This CDR3 has 16 amino acids. V gave up 0 bases and J gave up 1 base, with 12 bases separating them. CDR3 sequence (DNA): TGTGCCAGCAGCGTAGGGCTCTCTAGGCGCACAGATACGCAGTATTTT. Its protein product is CASSVGLSRRTDTQYF.

There are a few counts of this clone. The chain carries TRBV10-2 and TRBJ1-2, with 8 bases matching TRBD1. The CDR3 extends over 14 amino acids. The trim removed 7 bases at V and 5 bases at J, leaving 9 bases unmatched. Germline loops: CDR1 WSHSY, CDR2 SAAADI. DNA of the CDR3: TGCGCCAGCACCTCAGGACAGGGCTATTATGGCTACACCTTC. The encoded protein is CASTSGQGYYGYTF.

The V and J genes are TRBV7-9 and TRBJ2-3; the D gene is possibly TRBD2 (6 bases). Germline CDR1 and CDR2: SEHNR and FQNEAQ (reference sequence). The CDR3 runs 18 residues. The V and J ends lost 1 base and 3 bases respectively, with 20 bases between them. The CDR3 loop reads CASSLGAYGGMTTDTQYF. CDR3 nucleotide sequence: TGTGCCAGCAGCTTAGGGGCATACGGAGGGATGACGACAGATACGCAGTATTTT.

This chain links TRBV6-1 with TRBJ2-1, with 13 positions matching TRBD2. The CDR3 loop spans 15 amino acids. With 3 bases clipped from V and 7 bases from J, the junction kept 3 bases outside the gene matches. Germline CDR1 and CDR2: MNHNS and SASEGT. In nucleotides, the CDR3 is TGTGCCAGCAGTGATGGACTAGCGGGAGCTAATGAGCAGTTCTTC. It codes for CASSDGLAGANEQFF.

The rearrangement joins TRBV6-1 to TRBJ2-5; D gene unclear. V lost 5 bases, J lost 5 bases, and 9 bases lay in between. CDR3 length: 12 amino acids. Germline V CDR1 and CDR2: MNHNS, SASEGT. CDR3: CASSSRRETQYF. In DNA form, the CDR3 reads TGTGCCAGCAGTTCCCGCCGGGAGACCCAGTACTTC.

The V call is TRBV7-9, the J call TRBJ2-3, with D uncertain. Germline CDR1 is SEHNR and CDR2 is FQNEAQ (reference sequence). V was cut by 5 bases and J by 6 bases, with 12 bases left in between. This CDR3 has 13 residues. Here the CDR3 reads CASSNSLVDTQYF. The CDR3 DNA follows: TGTGCCAGCAGCAACTCGCTAGTCGATACGCAGTATTTT. Variable domain in full (rest from reference TRBV7-9 and TRBJ2-3): DTGVSQNPRHKITKRGQNVTFRCDPISEHNRLYWYRQTLGQGPEFLTYFQNEAQLEKSRLLSDRFSAERPKGSFSTLEIQRTEQGDSAMYLCASSNSLVDTQYFGPGTRLTVL.

The CDR3 bases are TGTGCCAGCAGCCAAGTGGGACTAGCGGGAGGGGATGAGCAGTTCTTC. Amino acid sequence: CASSQVGLAGGDEQFF. V is TRBV14 and J is TRBJ2-1; 16 bases are a match to TRBD2. CDR1 is SGHDN and CDR2 is FVKESK in the germline V gene. The CDR3 covers 16 residues. The V and J ends lost 1 base and 8 bases, in that order; junction bases with no gene match: 2.

This clone was detected only a few times. V usage is TRBV7-8 and J usage is TRBJ2-3; 7 bases agree with TRBD1. Germline trimming cut 5 bases from V and 0 bases from J; bases unmatched to any gene: 8. This CDR3 spans 16 amino acids. Germline values: CDR1 SGHVS, CDR2 FQNEAQ. DNA for the CDR3: TGTGCCAGCAGCCCCTACAGGGGCGGTAGCACAGATACGCAGTATTTT. It specifies CASSPYRGGSTDTQYF.

This chain links TRBV6-5 with TRBJ1-1; D is possibly TRBD1 (6 bases). From germline, CDR1 is MNHEY and CDR2 SVGAGI. CDR3 length: 14 amino acids. The CDR3 reads CAAKGGARNTEAFF. The CDR3, as DNA: TGTGCAGCAAAGGGGGGGGCGCGCAACACTGAAGCTTTCTTT.